This T cell receptor (beta chain) was captured in a study of T cells in Graves' hyperthyroidism and ophthalmopathy. General study results and limits: Before onset, by a median of about seven months, the model predicted ophthalmopathy.

Amplified TCR beta CDR3 regions came from RNA transcripts. Researchers ran a first-round RT-PCR on the TCR CDR3 using the HTBI primer set. TCRdb reprocessed the multiplex PCR reads with MiXCR, giving one entry per CDR3 protein. The sample contains around 620,000 distinct CDR3 sequences, 15% to 20% of which appear only once. This clonotype showed up many times. Its antigen remains unknown. Trimming left V 4 bases short and J 6 bases short, with 15 bases between. CDR1 and CDR2 (germline): DFQATT, SNEGSKA (reference sequence). CDR3 length: 13 residues. This chain connects TRBV20-1 to TRBJ1-1, with no clear D. Sequenced sample: blood. This receptor was obtained from a young woman with Graves' hyperthyroidism. CDR3 residues: CSAKTPRFAEAFF. The CDR3 DNA reads as TGCAGTGCTAAGACCCCCCGGTTCGCTGAAGCTTTCTTT.